The 15 T cell receptor beta chains in this list originate from one sample, sequenced in a study of control samples from healthy donors and cancer patients (dated by TCRdb to the early 2020s). Preparation of the library involved the immunoSEQ multiplex PCR assay. The source is immuneACCESS, and TCRdb retained only in-frame sequences with V and J called. Part of the clones is not carried over; for the studies checked, unresolved V genes explain less than half of this, and the remainder is unexplained. The sample data list some 130,000 clones, and over 85% of these were observed just once. Around 5.1% of the sample lies in the top ten. Sequencing was carried out using blood. Receptor source: a young man in good health.

The CDR3 DNA follows: TGTGCCAGCAGCAGCATAGGGTGGGGTACAGATACGCAGTATTTT. Its protein is CASSSIGWGTDTQYF. The chain joins TRBV11-2 to TRBJ2-3; D unresolved. V lost 5 bases, J lost 3 bases, and 15 bases lay in between. The length of the CDR3 is 15 residues. CDR1 SGHAT and CDR2 FQNNGV come from the germline V gene.

The gene calls are TRBV7-2 and TRBJ1-1, with TRBD1 matching over 8 bases. CDR3 length equals 16 residues. The germline V gene has CDR1 SGHTA and CDR2 FQGNSA. The V and J ends lost 0 bases and 1 base, in that order; junction bases with no gene match: 4. CDR3 sequence reads: CASSLAPGQGNTEAFF. Written as DNA, the CDR3 is TGTGCCAGCAGCTTAGCCCCTGGACAGGGGAACACTGAAGCTTTCTTT.

This chain connects TRBV7-2 to TRBJ1-5; D gene unclear. Germline V lookup: CDR1 SGHTA, CDR2 FQGNSA. The CDR3 consists of 14 residues. Trimming took 0 bases from V and 4 from J, leaving 7 bases between them. The CDR3 sequence is CASSLALGNQPQHF. DNA for the CDR3: TGTGCCAGCAGCTTAGCGCTCGGGAATCAGCCCCAGCATTTT.

The chain recombines TRBV19 with TRBJ1-5; D remains ambiguous. Between the trimmed V and J ends, which lost 5 bases and 6 bases, there was a span of 17 bases. The CDR3 spans 15 residues. Germline V gene lookup returns CDR1 LNHDA and CDR2 SQIVND (reference sequence). CDR3 region: CASSPQSRNGQPQHF. The CDR3 nucleotides are TGTGCCAGTAGTCCCCAGAGCCGGAACGGTCAGCCCCAGCATTTT.

The chain carries TRBV7-9 and TRBJ2-7, with TRBD2 matching over 7 bases. The V segment lost 5 bases and the J segment 2 bases; nucleotides outside the gene matches: 9. The length of the CDR3 is 15 residues. Germline V CDR1 and CDR2: SEHNR, FQNEAQ (reference sequence). The CDR3 nucleotides are TGTGCCAGCAGCCCCCCCCGGGACTATACCTACGAGCAGTACTTC. Its translation: CASSPPRDYTYEQYF.

The CDR3 region is CASSYQTGGSSPEQYF. Written as DNA, the CDR3 is TGTGCCAGCAGTTACCAAACGGGGGGTAGTTCTCCGGAGCAGTACTTC. V and J are TRBV6-5 and TRBJ2-7, with 7 bases identical to TRBD2. Per the germline V gene, CDR1 is MNHEY and CDR2 is SVGAGI. Unmatched junction bases numbered 14, after V lost 2 bases and J lost 7 bases. This CDR3 has 16 amino acids.

The V call is TRBV6-1, the J call TRBJ1-2; 11 bases agree with TRBD1. Germline CDR1 and CDR2: MNHNS and SASEGT. J was trimmed by 6 bases and V by 3 bases; bases with no gene match: 9. The CDR3 runs 16 residues. CDR3 amino acids: CASSDRTGGTFDGYTF. CDR3 bases: TGTGCCAGCAGTGATAGGACAGGGGGCACATTTGATGGCTACACCTTC.

V is TRBV5-4 and J is TRBJ2-7; 10 positions agree with TRBD1. Germline CDR1 and CDR2: SGHNT and YYREEE (reference sequence). This CDR3 contains 15 residues. J gave up 6 bases and V 3 bases, and 9 bases lay outside the gene matches. CDR3 in DNA: TGTGCCAGCAGCTCCCTCCGACAGGGGGCGTTCGAGCAGTACTTC. It encodes CASSSLRQGAFEQYF.

Comments on this clone: One end of the junction is discordant with germline, which a read error may explain. The rearrangement uses TRBV5-1 and TRBJ1-2, with D uncertain. The V gene's germline CDR1 is SGHRS and CDR2 YFSETQ. This CDR3 is built from 14 residues. CDR3 residues: CASSLMPGNYDYTF. CDR3 sequence (DNA): TGCGCCAGCAGCTTGATGCCAGGAAACTATGACTACACCTTC.

This clone has a single count. The gene calls are TRBV6-4 and TRBJ1-1; the D is unclear. Germline V lookup: CDR1 MRHNA, CDR2 SNTAGT. V was clipped by 3 bases and J by 5 bases, with 13 bases between them. The CDR3 totals 14 residues. This chain's CDR3 is CASSEGSEVTEAFF. For the CDR3, the DNA is TGTGCCAGCAGTGAAGGGTCGGAAGTTACTGAAGCTTTCTTT.

J is TRBJ2-1 and V is TRBV2; D gene uncertain. Germline values: CDR1 SNHLY, CDR2 FYNNEI. The length of the CDR3 is 13 residues. V lost 10 bases and J 3 bases, leaving 13 bases between the germline ends. CDR3 in DNA: TGTGCCACCGCGGACCCTCTCTACAATGAGCAGTTCTTC. Its translation: CATADPLYNEQFF. The complete variable domain, with remaining parts taken from reference TRBV2 and TRBJ2-1, reads EPEVTQTPSHQVTQMGQEVILRCVPISNHLYFYWYRQILGQKVEFLVSFYNNEISEKSEIFDDQFSVERPDGSNFTLKIRSTKLEDSAMYFCATADPLYNEQFFGPGTRLTVL.

This chain links TRBV18 with TRBJ1-4; D might be TRBD1 (5 bases). Germline assignment: CDR1 KGHSH and CDR2 LQKENI. Trimming took off 4 bases at V and 8 bases at J, with 14 bases between the two ends. The CDR3 consists of 14 residues. DNA of the CDR3: TGTGCCAGCTCACTGACCGGGGGGAAAGAAAAACTGTTTTTT. It translates to CASSLTGGKEKLFF.

The V gene is TRBV19, the J gene TRBJ1-6; no clear D gene. Looked up from germline, CDR1 is LNHDA and CDR2 is SQIVND (reference sequence). CDR3 length equals 16 residues. Trimming pared 3 bases from V and 4 bases from J, leaving 13 bases between. For the CDR3, the DNA is TGTGCCAGTAGTATCAAACAGACCAGTTATAATTCACCCCTCCACTTT. The encoded protein is CASSIKQTSYNSPLHF.

The gene calls are TRBV19 and TRBJ2-1, with D hard to call. Trimming stripped 7 bases from V and 9 bases from J, with 10 bases between. Germline loops: CDR1 LNHDA, CDR2 SQIVND (reference sequence). The CDR3 has 11 residues. This CDR3 reads CASTAGGEQFF. In DNA, the CDR3 is TGTGCCAGTACCGCCGGCGGTGAGCAGTTCTTC.

Here the CDR3 reads CASSLVGAETQYF. DNA of the CDR3: TGCGCCAGCAGCTTGGTGGGGGCAGAGACCCAGTACTTC. The chain combines TRBV5-1 with TRBJ2-5; D is perhaps TRBD1 (6 bases). Germline V gene lookup returns CDR1 SGHRS and CDR2 YFSETQ. V lost 0 bases to trimming and J lost 4 bases, with 7 bases between them. CDR3 size: 13 residues.